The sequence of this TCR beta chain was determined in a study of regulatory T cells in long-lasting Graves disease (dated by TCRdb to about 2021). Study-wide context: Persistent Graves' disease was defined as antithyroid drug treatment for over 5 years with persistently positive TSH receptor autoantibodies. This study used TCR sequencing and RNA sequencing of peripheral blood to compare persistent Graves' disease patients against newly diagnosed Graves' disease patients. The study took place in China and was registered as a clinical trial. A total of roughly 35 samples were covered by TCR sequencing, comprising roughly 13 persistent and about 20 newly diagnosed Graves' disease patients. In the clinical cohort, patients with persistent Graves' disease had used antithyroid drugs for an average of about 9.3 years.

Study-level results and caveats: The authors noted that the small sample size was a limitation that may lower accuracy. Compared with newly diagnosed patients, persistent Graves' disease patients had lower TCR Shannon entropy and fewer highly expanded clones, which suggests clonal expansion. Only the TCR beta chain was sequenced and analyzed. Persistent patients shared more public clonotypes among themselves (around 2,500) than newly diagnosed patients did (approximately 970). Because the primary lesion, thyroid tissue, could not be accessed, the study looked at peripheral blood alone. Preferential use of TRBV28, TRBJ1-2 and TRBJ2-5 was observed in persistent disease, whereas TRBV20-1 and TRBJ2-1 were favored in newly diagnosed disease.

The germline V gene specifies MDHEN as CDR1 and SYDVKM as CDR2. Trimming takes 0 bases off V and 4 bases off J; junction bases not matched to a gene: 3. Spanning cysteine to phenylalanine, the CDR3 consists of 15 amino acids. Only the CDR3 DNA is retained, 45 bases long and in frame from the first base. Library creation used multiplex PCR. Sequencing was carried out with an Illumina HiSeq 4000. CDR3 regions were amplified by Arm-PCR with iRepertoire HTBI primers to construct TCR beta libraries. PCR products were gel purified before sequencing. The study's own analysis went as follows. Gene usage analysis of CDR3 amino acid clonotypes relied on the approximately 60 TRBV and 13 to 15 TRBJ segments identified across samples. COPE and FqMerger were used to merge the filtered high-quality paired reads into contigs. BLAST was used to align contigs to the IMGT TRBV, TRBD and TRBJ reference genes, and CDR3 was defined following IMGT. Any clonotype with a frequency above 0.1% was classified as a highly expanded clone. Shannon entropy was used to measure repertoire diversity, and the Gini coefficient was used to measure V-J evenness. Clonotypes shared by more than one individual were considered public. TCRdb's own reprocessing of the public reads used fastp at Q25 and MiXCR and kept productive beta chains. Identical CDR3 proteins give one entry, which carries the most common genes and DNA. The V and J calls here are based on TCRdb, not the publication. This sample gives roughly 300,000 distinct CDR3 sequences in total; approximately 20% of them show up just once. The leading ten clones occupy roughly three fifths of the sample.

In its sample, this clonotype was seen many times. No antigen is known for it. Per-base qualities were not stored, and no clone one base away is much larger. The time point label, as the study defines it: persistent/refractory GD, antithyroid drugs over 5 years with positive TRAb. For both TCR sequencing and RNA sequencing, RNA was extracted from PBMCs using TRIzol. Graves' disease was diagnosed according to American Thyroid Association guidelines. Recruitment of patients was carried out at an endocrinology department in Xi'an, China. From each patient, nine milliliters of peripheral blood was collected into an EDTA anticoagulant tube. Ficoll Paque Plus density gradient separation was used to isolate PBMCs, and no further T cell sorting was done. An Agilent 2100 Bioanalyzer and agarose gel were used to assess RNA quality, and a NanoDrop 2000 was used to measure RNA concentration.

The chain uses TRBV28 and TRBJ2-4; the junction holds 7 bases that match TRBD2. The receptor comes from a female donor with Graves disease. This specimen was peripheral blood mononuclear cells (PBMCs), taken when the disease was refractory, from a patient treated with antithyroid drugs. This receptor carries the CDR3 CASSLWDSGKNIQYF. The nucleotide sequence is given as TGTGCCAGCAGTTTATGGGATAGCGGGAAAAACATTCAGTACTTC.